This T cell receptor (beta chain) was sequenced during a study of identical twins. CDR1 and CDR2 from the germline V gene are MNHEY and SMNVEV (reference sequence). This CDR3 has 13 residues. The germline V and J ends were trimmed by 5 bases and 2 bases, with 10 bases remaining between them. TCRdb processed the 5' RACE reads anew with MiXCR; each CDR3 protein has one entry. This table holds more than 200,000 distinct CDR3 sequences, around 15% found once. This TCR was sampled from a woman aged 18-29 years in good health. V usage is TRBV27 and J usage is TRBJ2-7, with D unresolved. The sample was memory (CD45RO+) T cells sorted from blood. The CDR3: CASSPPNTYEQYF. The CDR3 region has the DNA TGTGCCAGCAGTCCGCCGAACACCTACGAGCAGTACTTC.